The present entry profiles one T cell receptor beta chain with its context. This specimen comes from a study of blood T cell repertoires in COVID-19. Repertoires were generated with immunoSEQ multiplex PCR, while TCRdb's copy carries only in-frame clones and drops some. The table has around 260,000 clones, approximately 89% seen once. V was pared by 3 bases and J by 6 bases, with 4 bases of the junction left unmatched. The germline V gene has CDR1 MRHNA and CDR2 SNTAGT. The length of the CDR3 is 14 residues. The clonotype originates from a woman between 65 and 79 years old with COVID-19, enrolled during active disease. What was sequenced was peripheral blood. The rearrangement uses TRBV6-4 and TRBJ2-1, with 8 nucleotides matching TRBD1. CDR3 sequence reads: CASSEQGQANEQFF. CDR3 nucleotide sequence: TGTGCCAGCAGTGAGCAGGGACAGGCCAATGAGCAGTTCTTC.